Described below is a single TCR beta chain sequence and its context. Between the trimmed V and J ends, which lost 10 bases and 2 bases, there was a span of 12 bases. This CDR3 spans 12 amino acids. CDR1 ENHRY and CDR2 SYGVKD come from the germline V gene. In the study's own analysis: Amplification of reference gene primers provided the estimated nucleated cell counts. Generated by immunoSEQ multiplex PCR, the TCRdb table keeps only in-frame clones and is missing some. That table supplies the V and J calls and clone size; D and trimming were determined from the DNA. The sample records approximately 200,000 clones, 90% being singletons. This record comes from a study of blood T cell repertoires in COVID-19.

The specimen sequenced was peripheral blood. V and J are TRBV10-3 and TRBJ2-7; a weak D match, TRBD2 (6 bases). The source of this sequence is a man aged 25-40 years with COVID-19, enrolled during active disease. The CDR3 reads CATRDLAYEQYF. CDR3 sequence (DNA): TGTGCCACACGGGACTTAGCCTACGAGCAGTACTTC.